This T cell receptor beta chain appears in the sequencing data of a study of blood T cell repertoires in COVID-19. Study details: T cells, B-cell-depleted T cells, or PBMCs provided the cDNA or gDNA that served as material.

Authors' data handling: By means of reference gene primer amplification, nucleated cell counts were estimated. TCRdb's copy holds only in-frame clones and misses some; the assay was immunoSEQ multiplex PCR. V, J and clone size are those of that table, while D and trimming were read from the DNA. The sample lists 200,000 to 250,000 clones, 80% to 90% seen once, with under 4% in the top ten. Deletions cut 1 base from V and 4 bases from J, with 20 bases between. Germline CDR1 SGHDN, CDR2 FVKESK. CDR3 length: 18 residues. The sequence was collected from a young woman in a cohort exposed to, infected with or recovered from COVID-19 (not recorded which). Specimen: PBMCs or T cells enriched from blood (not recorded which). The chain has TRBV14 and TRBJ1-5, with TRBD1 as a possible D gene (5 bases). DNA of the CDR3: TGTGCCAGCAGCCAAGTCACGGCCGTGGGAGGACATAATCAGCCCCAGCATTTT. Residues: CASSQVTAVGGHNQPQHF.